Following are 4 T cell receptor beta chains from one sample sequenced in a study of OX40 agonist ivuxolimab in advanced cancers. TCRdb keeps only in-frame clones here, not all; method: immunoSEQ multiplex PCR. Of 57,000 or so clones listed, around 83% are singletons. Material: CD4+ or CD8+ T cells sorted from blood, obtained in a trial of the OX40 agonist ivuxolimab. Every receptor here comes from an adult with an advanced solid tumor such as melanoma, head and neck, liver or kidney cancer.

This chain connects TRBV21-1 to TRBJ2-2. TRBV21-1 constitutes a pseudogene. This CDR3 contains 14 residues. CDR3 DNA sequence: TGTGCCAGCCACGACGGACGTAACACCGGGGAGCTGTTTTTT. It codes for CASHDGRNTGELFF.

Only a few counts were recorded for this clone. In nucleotides, the CDR3 is TGCGCCAGCAGCCAATACGGCGGGACTAGCCACAATGAGCAGTTCTTC. It specifies CASSQYGGTSHNEQFF. The rearrangement joins TRBV4-1 to TRBJ2-1; 9 bases are shared with TRBD2. CDR3 length: 16 residues. Germline trimming cut 2 bases from V and 5 bases from J; bases unmatched to any gene: 7. Germline CDR1 MGHRA, CDR2 YSYEKL.

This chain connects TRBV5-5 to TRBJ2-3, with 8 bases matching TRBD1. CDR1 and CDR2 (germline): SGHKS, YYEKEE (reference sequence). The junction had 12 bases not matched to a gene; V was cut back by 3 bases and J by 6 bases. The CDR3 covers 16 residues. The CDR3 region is CASSSRDRSPMDTQYF. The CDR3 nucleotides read TGTGCCAGCAGCTCCCGGGACAGGAGCCCCATGGATACGCAGTATTTT. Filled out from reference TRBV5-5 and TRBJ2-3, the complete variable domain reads DAGVTQSPTHLIKTRGQQVTLRCSPISGHKSVSWYQQVLGQGPQFIFQYYEKEERGRGNFPDRFSARQFPNYSSELNVNALLLGDSALYLCASSSRDRSPMDTQYFGPGTRLTVL.

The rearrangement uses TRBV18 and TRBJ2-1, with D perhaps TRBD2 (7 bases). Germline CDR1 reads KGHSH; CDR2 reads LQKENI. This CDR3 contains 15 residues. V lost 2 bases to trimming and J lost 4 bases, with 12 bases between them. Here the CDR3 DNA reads TGTGCCAGCTCACCAGGGGGGGCCGGATACAATGAGCAGTTCTTC. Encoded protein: CASSPGGAGYNEQFF.